A single sample is the source of the 22 T cell receptor beta chains below, sequenced in a study of patients and donors after allogeneic stem cell transplantation. One entry per CDR3 protein, called by TCRdb with MiXCR from the RT-PCR reads. The sample contains some 150,000 distinct CDR3 sequences, over 35% of which appear only once. The specimen was blood, either unsorted or a sorted T cell fraction (not recorded which). These receptors all come from a human donor who was either an allogeneic HSCT recipient or a stem cell or donor lymphocyte infusion donor (not recorded which). It is not recorded whose cells these are; they may come from a transplant donor.

This clonotype was picked up a small number of times. V usage is TRBV27 and J usage is TRBJ1-2; 8 bases map to TRBD1. The CDR3 spans 13 residues. Germline CDR1 MNHEY, CDR2 SMNVEV (reference sequence). Trimming at V came to 6 bases and at J to 8 bases, leaving 8 bases not matched to a gene. The CDR3 region is CASSLGQGEGYTF. For the CDR3, the DNA is TGTGCCAGCAGCCTAGGACAGGGAGAAGGCTACACCTTC.

V gene TRBV6-2 or TRBV6-3 combines with J gene TRBJ1-2; no firm D call. The CDR3 extends over 13 amino acids. V lost 5 bases to trimming and J lost 8 bases, with 15 bases between them. Germline CDR1 reads MNHEY; CDR2 reads SVGEGT. This CDR3 is CASSRTDLEGYTF. CDR3 bases: TGTGCCAGCAGTAGGACGGACCTAGAAGGCTACACCTTC.

On this clonotype: Relative to the germline gene, one junction end is altered; a read error may explain this. The chain carries TRBV7-2 and TRBJ1-3; weak D call: TRBD1 (5 bases). This CDR3 has 15 residues. Looked up from germline, CDR1 is SGHTA and CDR2 is FQGNSA. The CDR3 DNA reads TGTGACAGCAGCTTAGGACATCGCTCTGGAAACACCATATATTTT. It encodes CDSSLGHRSGNTIYF.

This clonotype has only a few counts. The rearrangement uses TRBV12-3 or TRBV12-4 and TRBJ1-2, with D unclear. The CDR3 runs 13 residues. Trimming shortened V by 3 bases and J by 2 bases, and 7 bases separated the two germline ends. The CDR3 here is CASSLPQNYGYTF. The CDR3 coding sequence is TGTGCCAGCAGTTTGCCACAGAACTATGGCTACACCTTC.

This clonotype was counted at least ten times. This chain connects TRBV20-1 to TRBJ1-1, with D perhaps TRBD1 (5 bases). The CDR3 is 16 residues long. Looked up from germline, CDR1 is DFQATT and CDR2 is SNEGSKA (reference sequence). V lost 5 bases and J lost 1, with 20 bases in between. The CDR3 protein is CSALLVPGRKNTEAFF. In DNA form, the CDR3 reads TGCAGTGCTCTCCTCGTTCCGGGACGGAAGAACACTGAAGCTTTCTTT.

This clonotype was recorded once. The chain uses TRBV2 and TRBJ2-5, with a weak D call TRBD2 (7 bases). The length of the CDR3 is 13 residues. Germline V gives CDR1 SNHLY, CDR2 FYNNEI. Trimming took 4 bases from V and 5 from J, leaving 11 bases between them. For the CDR3, the DNA is TGTGCCAGCAGTGCGCGGGGGCTGGAGACCCAGTACTTC. As protein: CASSARGLETQYF.

This clonotype turned up a few times. The V gene is TRBV29-1, the J gene TRBJ1-2, with 8 bases matching TRBD1. The CDR3 runs to 14 residues. CDR1 and CDR2 (germline): SQVTM, ANQGSEA. V was pared by 4 bases and J by 4 bases, with 8 bases of the junction left unmatched. The CDR3 protein is CSVVYVGQVYGYTF. DNA for the CDR3: TGCAGCGTTGTGTATGTGGGACAGGTCTATGGCTACACCTTC.

This clonotype was seen more than once but under ten times. The chain employs TRBV13 and TRBJ1-2; no definite D call. The CDR3 totals 12 residues. Trimming removed 4 bases at V and 6 bases at J, with 9 bases between. Looked up from germline, CDR1 is PRHDT and CDR2 is FYEKMQ (reference sequence). The CDR3 loop reads CASSSLRDGYTF. The CDR3 region has the DNA TGTGCCAGCAGCTCCCTGAGGGATGGCTACACCTTC.

The rearrangement uses TRBV7-8 and TRBJ1-5; 8 nucleotides align to TRBD1. Unmatched junction bases numbered 7, after V lost 5 bases and J lost 1 base. Germline loops: CDR1 SGHVS, CDR2 FQNEAQ. CDR3 length: 16 amino acids. CDR3 amino acids: CASSLGDRGSNQPQHF. The CDR3 nucleotides read TGTGCCAGCAGCCTGGGAGACAGGGGCAGCAATCAGCCCCAGCATTTT.

This clonotype came up many times. The CDR3 DNA reads TGTGCCAGCAGCCCTGGGGGTGGGACTGAAGCTTTCTTT. It yields the protein CASSPGGGTEAFF. The chain has TRBV12-3 or TRBV12-4 and TRBJ1-1; TRBD1 might be the D (5 bases). The CDR3 is made up of 13 amino acids. Deletions cut 6 bases from V and 5 bases from J, with 13 bases between.

The sample holds a few counts of this clonotype. This chain joins TRBV15 and TRBJ1-1; D remains unclear. The CDR3 spans 14 residues. Germline V CDR1 and CDR2: LNHNV, YYDKDF (reference sequence). V lost 1 base, J lost 4 bases, and 10 bases lay in between. Here the CDR3 reads CATSRAEIGTEAFF. In nucleotides, the CDR3 is TGTGCCACCAGCAGAGCCGAGATTGGCACTGAAGCTTTCTTT.

This clonotype was seen more than once but under ten times. The V call is TRBV6-1, the J call TRBJ1-6; a weak D match, TRBD1 (6 bases). This CDR3 spans 15 amino acids. V gave up 3 bases and J gave up 12 bases, with 18 bases separating them. CDR1 and CDR2 from the germline V gene are MNHNS and SASEGT. CDR3 loop: CASSDYWDTSIPLHF. The CDR3 bases are TGTGCCAGCAGTGACTACTGGGACACCAGCATACCCCTCCACTTT.

This clonotype was seen ten or more times. The chain uses TRBV29-1 and TRBJ1-2; no clear D. The CDR3 consists of 12 residues. Trimming left V 2 bases short and J 2 bases short, with 6 bases between. CDR1 is SQVTM, CDR2 ANQGSEA, per germline. DNA for the CDR3: TGCAGCGTTGAATTCCCGAACTATGGCTACACCTTC. Amino acid sequence: CSVEFPNYGYTF. Supplemented by reference TRBV29-1 and TRBJ1-2, the full variable domain reads SAVISQKPSRDICQRGTSLTIQCQVDSQVTMMFWYRQQPGQSLTLIATANQGSEATYESGFVIDKFPISRPNLTFSTLTVSNMSPEDSSIYLCSVEFPNYGYTFGSGTRLTVV.

This clonotype was counted between two and nine times. The chain employs TRBV9 and TRBJ1-1; weak D call: TRBD1 (6 bases). The CDR3 contains 15 residues. Germline values: CDR1 SGDLS, CDR2 YYNGEE. V dropped 0 bases and J dropped 1 base, with 10 bases sitting between them. The CDR3, as DNA: TGTGCCAGCAGCGTAGATCCAGGGGCGAACACTGAAGCTTTCTTT. Protein product: CASSVDPGANTEAFF.

The chain uses TRBV12-3 or TRBV12-4 and TRBJ2-4; 8 bases line up with TRBD2. CDR3 length equals 18 residues. Trimming cost V 5 bases and J 6 bases; bases outside gene matches: 18. CDR3 sequence reads: CASSTGLSGTRGLNIQYF. The CDR3, as DNA: TGTGCCAGCAGTACGGGCCTTTCCGGGACTAGAGGCCTAAACATTCAGTACTTC.

The chain uses TRBV7-9 and TRBJ1-4; 8 bases are shared with TRBD1. Germline V gene sequence: CDR1 SEHNR, CDR2 FQNEAQ (reference sequence). V lost 5 bases to trimming and J lost 7 bases; unmatched junction nucleotides: 9. The CDR3 spans 15 residues. The CDR3 loop is CASSPGGTGIEKLFF. As DNA, the CDR3 is TGTGCCAGCAGCCCAGGGGGGACAGGCATTGAAAAACTGTTTTTT.

V and J are TRBV7-9 and TRBJ2-3; 8 bases line up with TRBD2. Germline V gene lookup returns CDR1 SEHNR and CDR2 FQNEAQ (reference sequence). The V segment lost 5 bases and the J segment 1 base; nucleotides outside the gene matches: 5. The CDR3 has 15 residues. CDR3 nucleotide sequence: TGTGCCAGCAGCGCTGCCGGGGGGGGCACAGATACGCAGTATTTT. Translated, it gives CASSAAGGGTDTQYF.

This clonotype was seen only a few times. This chain links TRBV7-8 with TRBJ2-5; no definite D call. The CDR3 has 16 amino acids. Germline CDR1 and CDR2: SGHVS and FQNEAQ. Between the trimmed V and J ends, which lost 3 bases and 3 bases, there was a span of 17 bases. CDR3 sequence reads: CASSLVGLGMKETQYF. DNA of the CDR3: TGTGCCAGCAGCTTGGTGGGCTTGGGGATGAAAGAGACCCAGTACTTC.

The chain is built from TRBV3-1 and TRBJ2-1; 11 nucleotides align to TRBD2. The germline CDR1 and CDR2 sequences are LGHDT and YNNKEL (reference sequence). J gave up 6 bases and V 4 bases, and 8 bases lay outside the gene matches. The CDR3 runs to 16 residues. CDR3 bases: TGTGCCAGCAGCCCCGGACTAGCGGGCGTTCCCAATGAGCAGTTCTTC. This sequence encodes CASSPGLAGVPNEQFF.

The sample holds many counts of this clonotype. The chain couples TRBV27 to TRBJ1-5, with TRBD1 as a possible D gene (5 bases). Germline V lookup: CDR1 MNHEY, CDR2 SMNVEV (reference sequence). V was trimmed by 3 bases and J by 7 bases, leaving 7 bases between them. The CDR3 loop spans 12 amino acids. CDR3 sequence: CASSFGGQPQHF. The CDR3 nucleotides read TGTGCCAGCAGTTTTGGGGGGCAGCCCCAGCATTTT.

The table lists this clonotype with a few counts. The CDR3, as DNA: TGCGCCAGCAGCTTGCAGCCGGGGGGGATGAACACTGAAGCTTTCTTT. It yields the protein CASSLQPGGMNTEAFF. The chain recombines TRBV5-1 with TRBJ1-1; D might be TRBD1 (5 bases). The V gene lost 1 base and the J gene lost 0 bases, with 13 bases spanning the gap. Germline V gene lookup returns CDR1 SGHRS and CDR2 YFSETQ. This CDR3 contains 16 residues.

The genes are TRBV4-3 and TRBJ2-2; a possible D gene is TRBD1 (5 bases). CDR3 length: 15 amino acids. With 0 bases removed from V and 4 bases from J, the gap between germline ends came to 9 bases. From germline, CDR1 is LGHNA and CDR2 YSLEER. Written as DNA, the CDR3 is TGCGCCAGCAGCCAAGAGGCAGGGTCCACCGGGGAGCTGTTTTTT. It codes for CASSQEAGSTGELFF.